This T cell receptor (beta chain) was profiled in a study of cytomegalovirus exposure and HLA in healthy donors. Study-level points and caveats: Most subjects' HLA-A and HLA-B alleles were reportedly predicted from TCR beta sequences. V- and J-gene trimming of TCR beta was linked (in a later analysis) to a missense DCLRE1C variant.

Amplification used 60 Vbeta primers and 13 Jbeta primers. Method: immunoSEQ multiplex PCR; TCRdb's copy keeps in-frame clones and lacks some. This table has 110,000 or so clones, 75% appearing once. The table lists this clone with a few counts. Its antigen is still unknown. The CDR3 runs 17 residues. The ends lost 2 bases at V and 4 bases at J; junction bases unmatched: 8. The germline gives CDR1 SGHVS, CDR2 FNYEAQ. The chain joins TRBV7-6 to TRBJ2-2, with 9 bases lining up with TRBD1. This TCR was recovered from a middle-aged woman in good health and CMV-seropositive. The sequencing sample was made of PBMCs. The CDR3 DNA reads as TGTGCCAGCAGCTTATTAGGAGGGACAGGGACCACCGGGGAGCTGTTTTTT. Residues: CASSLLGGTGTTGELFF.